The 20 T cell receptor beta chains given below trace back to one sample, sequenced in a study of T-cell reconstitution after alpha-beta-depleted transplantation in children listed by TCRdb under 2016. Libraries were constructed by PCR. Sequencing used an Illumina HiSeq 2500. TCR libraries were prepared with molecular barcoding, using unique molecular identifiers to normalize TCRbeta repertoire quantification. In TCRdb, the public reads were trimmed at Q25 with fastp and aligned with MiXCR, with productive beta chains retained. When rows share a CDR3 protein, they turn into one entry using the most common DNA and genes. This sample gives about a million distinct CDR3 sequences in total; roughly 29% of them show up just once. The ten largest clones capture 25% to 35% of the sample. This sample's treatment or condition label indicates: allogeneic hematopoietic cell transplantation with graft depleted of TCRalphabeta T cells and CD19 B cells.

The sample was PBMCs, mostly from graft donor cells, taken 360 days after TCRalphabeta/CD19-depleted stem cell transplant. Receptors were obtained from a boy less than two years old who had a stem cell transplant for SCID, so the T cells may come from the graft donor.

This clonotype was seen only a few times. This sequence joins TRBV24-1 and TRBJ2-1; D ambiguous. The CDR3 extends over 13 amino acids. Between the trimmed V and J ends, which lost 6 bases and 8 bases, there was a span of 13 bases. The germline gives CDR1 KGHDR, CDR2 SFDVKD. Written as DNA, the CDR3 is TGTGCCACCAGTCCAGGTATGATTGATGAGCAGTTCTTC. Translated, it gives CATSPGMIDEQFF.

The chain couples TRBV2 to TRBJ2-3; weak D call: TRBD1 (9 bases). This CDR3 is built from 14 residues. Germline V CDR1 and CDR2: SNHLY, FYNNEI. The germline V and J ends were trimmed by 7 bases and 5 bases, with 16 bases remaining between them. The CDR3 is CASTRGGQGDTQYF. As DNA, the CDR3 is TGTGCCAGCACCCGGGGGGGACAGGGAGATACGCAGTATTTT. Based on the CDR3 plus reference TRBV2 and TRBJ2-3, the full variable domain is EPEVTQTPSHQVTQMGQEVILRCVPISNHLYFYWYRQILGQKVEFLVSFYNNEISEKSEIFDDQFSVERPDGSNFTLKIRSTKLEDSAMYFCASTRGGQGDTQYFGPGTRLTVL.

The J gene is TRBJ2-1, the V gene TRBV24-1, with 8 bases fitting TRBD2. The V gene's germline CDR1 is KGHDR and CDR2 SFDVKD. V lost 3 bases, J lost 8 bases, and 8 bases stayed unmatched. The CDR3 runs to 15 residues. The CDR3 coding sequence is TGTGCCACCAGTGATCTTCGAGCGGGGGCGGATGAGCAGTTCTTC. It yields the protein CATSDLRAGADEQFF.

J is TRBJ2-5 and V is TRBV2; 10 bases fit TRBD1. Germline V gene sequence: CDR1 SNHLY, CDR2 FYNNEI. The trim removed 2 bases at V and 3 bases at J, leaving 9 bases unmatched. The CDR3 is 17 residues long. Here the CDR3 DNA reads TGTGCCAGCAGTGAAAGGGACAGGGGAGAATGGGAAGAGACCCAGTACTTC. Translation: CASSERDRGEWEETQYF.

The chain couples TRBV5-1 to TRBJ1-6; 7 bases map to TRBD1. The CDR3 loop spans 16 amino acids. Germline CDR1 SGHRS, CDR2 YFSETQ. V gave up 0 bases and J gave up 7 bases; unmatched junction bases: 7. The CDR3 here is CASSLEGAPRNSPLHF. The CDR3 DNA follows: TGCGCCAGCAGCTTGGAGGGGGCGCCCCGGAATTCACCCCTCCACTTT.

The chain links TRBV12-3 or TRBV12-4 to TRBJ2-7; 9 bases are shared with TRBD2. V trimming: 2 bases; J trimming: 4 bases; junction bases outside the gene matches: 6. The CDR3 sequence is 15 residues long. The CDR3 sequence: CASSLRAGGWYEQYF. CDR3 sequence (DNA): TGTGCCAGCAGTTTAAGAGCGGGGGGTTGGTACGAGCAGTACTTC.

The sample holds a few counts of this clonotype. Here the CDR3 reads CSAEVAGAANTGELFF. The CDR3 DNA reads as TGCAGTGCCGAAGTAGCGGGGGCCGCGAACACCGGGGAGCTGTTTTTT. V gene TRBV20-1 combines with J gene TRBJ2-2, with TRBD2 identical over 9 bases. The CDR3 length is 16 residues. After removal of 6 bases from V and 0 bases from J, the junction contained 8 bases not matched to a gene. Germline assignment: CDR1 DFQATT and CDR2 SNEGSKA (reference sequence).

This clonotype turned up a few times. V usage is TRBV7-2 and J usage is TRBJ1-1; D not certain. The CDR3 has 15 residues. V was shortened by 0 bases and J by 4 bases, with 12 bases between the two germline ends. Germline loops: CDR1 SGHTA, CDR2 FQGNSA. The CDR3 here is CASSLAREMGTEAFF. CDR3 in DNA: TGTGCCAGCAGCTTAGCGAGGGAGATGGGCACTGAAGCTTTCTTT.

The J gene is TRBJ2-2, the V gene TRBV24-1; 9 bases align to TRBD1. The CDR3 has 17 amino acids. V lost 4 bases, J lost 5 bases, and 10 bases stayed unmatched. Germline V gives CDR1 KGHDR, CDR2 SFDVKD. The CDR3: CATSDPTTGGLTGELFF. DNA of the CDR3: TGTGCCACCAGTGACCCCACTACAGGGGGCTTAACCGGGGAGCTGTTTTTT.

This clonotype was found many times. The V call is TRBV5-1, the J call TRBJ2-7; possibly TRBD1 for D (6 bases). Germline V gene lookup returns CDR1 SGHRS and CDR2 YFSETQ. V lost 2 bases and J lost 0, with 9 bases in between. This CDR3 region has 14 residues. Written as DNA, the CDR3 is TGCGCCAGCAGCTTAACACAGGGCTCCTACGAGCAGTACTTC. Encoded protein: CASSLTQGSYEQYF.

The chain combines TRBV5-6 with TRBJ1-1; 8 nucleotides match TRBD1. J gave up 6 bases and V 4 bases, and 5 bases lay outside the gene matches. The CDR3 extends over 13 amino acids. Germline values: CDR1 SGHDT, CDR2 YYEEEE. The CDR3 nucleotides read TGTGCCAGCAGCGTGGACAGGGAGGCTGAAGCTTTCTTT. Translating it yields CASSVDREAEAFF.

At least ten counts were recorded for this clonotype. The V and J genes are TRBV15 and TRBJ2-4, with D unresolved. The CDR3 is made up of 12 amino acids. V was cut by 4 bases and J by 3 bases, with 4 bases left in between. CDR1 is LNHNV and CDR2 is YYDKDF in the germline V gene (reference sequence). CDR3 bases: TGTGCCACCAGCACGGTCAAAAACATTCAGTACTTC. Translating it yields CATSTVKNIQYF.

The chain couples TRBV6-5 to TRBJ2-7, with D perhaps given as TRBD1 or TRBD2 (5 bases each). Per the germline V gene, CDR1 is MNHEY and CDR2 is SVGAGI. Deletions cut 2 bases from V and 6 bases from J, with 17 bases between. This CDR3 spans 15 amino acids. The CDR3 DNA follows: TGTGCCAGCAGTTACGACTACCCAAGTACAGGCGAGCAGTACTTC. It specifies CASSYDYPSTGEQYF.

This chain links TRBV4-1 with TRBJ1-3; maybe TRBD1 (5 bases). Per the germline V gene, CDR1 is MGHRA and CDR2 is YSYEKL. Trimming removed 0 bases from V and 4 bases from J, with 19 bases in between. The CDR3 extends over 18 amino acids. The chain's CDR3 is CASSQEAGRTPGGNTIYF. CDR3 in DNA: TGCGCCAGCAGCCAAGAGGCGGGACGGACCCCAGGGGGAAACACCATATATTTT.

This clonotype was detected only a few times. J is TRBJ2-2 and V is TRBV4-3, with 12 positions matching TRBD1. J was trimmed by 5 bases and V by 8 bases; bases with no gene match: 6. From germline, CDR1 is LGHNA and CDR2 YSLEER. This CDR3 comprises 15 residues. CDR3 loop: CASGTGQGATGELFF. The CDR3 DNA follows: TGCGCCAGCGGTACGGGACAGGGGGCTACCGGGGAGCTGTTTTTT.

J is TRBJ2-1 and V is TRBV7-8, with D uncertain. The germline CDR1 and CDR2 sequences are SGHVS and FQNEAQ. The ends were cut back, 0 bases at V and 3 bases at J, with 9 bases in the middle. The CDR3 is 15 residues long. CDR3 sequence (DNA): TGTGCCAGCAGCTTAGCTTCTAGGAACTACAATGAGCAGTTCTTC. Its protein is CASSLASRNYNEQFF.

In this sample, this clonotype turned up many times. As DNA, the CDR3 is TGTGCCAGCAGTTTGAAGGATTCTTACGAGCAGTACTTC. Amino acid sequence: CASSLKDSYEQYF. The chain recombines TRBV27 with TRBJ2-7; D uncertain. This CDR3 has 13 residues. Trimming pared 3 bases from V and 4 bases from J, leaving 10 bases between. CDR1 MNHEY and CDR2 SMNVEV come from the germline V gene (reference sequence).

This chain joins TRBV4-1 and TRBJ2-7; tentative D call: TRBD1 (5 bases). Trimming shortened V by 1 base and J by 5 bases, and 18 bases separated the two germline ends. The CDR3 consists of 16 residues. Germline values: CDR1 MGHRA, CDR2 YSYEKL. The CDR3 DNA sequence: TGCGCCAGCAGCCAAGGGACACGGGCCTACCCGCACGAGCAGTACTTC. It yields the protein CASSQGTRAYPHEQYF.

This rearrangement joins TRBV12-3 or TRBV12-4 to TRBJ1-2; D remains unclear. This CDR3 region has 15 residues. The V end lost 2 bases, the J end lost 2 bases, and 12 bases lay between the germline ends. The CDR3 DNA sequence: TGTGCCAGCAGTTTATCCCCACAGCCCAACTATGGCTACACCTTC. Its translation: CASSLSPQPNYGYTF.

The V and J genes are TRBV4-2 and TRBJ2-7; 7 bases are shared with TRBD2. The V gene's germline CDR1 is LGHNA and CDR2 YNFKEQ. Trimming took 0 bases from V and 6 from J; bases not matched to a gene: 11. The CDR3 runs 16 residues. The CDR3 sequence: CASSQDPLAEGPEQYF. CDR3 nucleotides: TGTGCCAGCAGCCAAGATCCCCTAGCGGAGGGGCCCGAGCAGTACTTC.